Included here is one T cell receptor (beta chain) sequence, with context. This sample was included in a study of blood T cell repertoires in COVID-19. Only in-frame clones appear in the TCRdb table, and some are missing; sequencing was by immunoSEQ multiplex PCR. Seen here are some 150,000 clones, about 87% observed once, and the top ten hold around 45%. The CDR3 covers 16 residues. V shed 0 bases and J shed 3 bases, with 15 bases lying between them. The germline V gene encodes CDR1 SGHRS and CDR2 YFSETQ. Sequencing used peripheral blood. The clonotype comes from a human donor in a cohort sampled during active COVID-19. This chain uses TRBV5-1 with TRBJ2-5, with D possibly TRBD2 on 5 matching bases. CDR3 loop: CASSLEGSGGEETQYF. CDR3 coding DNA: TGCGCCAGCAGCTTGGAGGGAAGCGGCGGAGAAGAGACCCAGTACTTC.